Given below is one T cell receptor (beta chain) in context. This clone's antigen is unknown. Base qualities are not provided; no much larger clone lies one nucleotide away. The data derive from a study of T cell responses to AZD1222 COVID-19 vaccine (dated by TCRdb to the early 2020s). For the wider study: AZD1222 recipients whose second dose came at about 4 weeks and those whose second dose came at about 12 weeks were combined into one group, since spike-specific TCR depth and breadth did not differ between the two schedules. TCR sequencing was performed for about 250 trial participants, of whom 200 to 210 were given two doses of AZD1222 and around 25 were given two doses of MenACWY control vaccine. Trial participants were enrolled by age into 18-55, 56-69 and 70-plus year subgroups, with approximately 150, 28 and 58 TCR-sequenced participants respectively.

V loses 4 bases at its end and J loses 5 bases; junction bases beyond the gene matches: 13. The CDR3 measures 16 amino acids from cysteine to phenylalanine. Only CDR3 DNA remains: 48 bases, in frame from the first base. Based on the germline V gene, the CDR1 and CDR2 sequences are KGHSH and LQKENI. According to the study, the label for this sample's time point signals: baseline before first vaccination. Vaccinee samples were obtained from the UK trials COV001 and COV002, which included a single-blind randomized controlled phase 2/3 trial of AZD1222 (ChAdOx1 nCoV-19) in healthy adults. For TCRbeta chain sequencing, PBMC samples from trial participants were taken at day 0 and at day 28 after the second dose. The investigation overall reported the following: Participants were mostly white British and included more females than males, and it was suggested by the authors that clonal diversity may have been underestimated. Only five or six AZD1222 recipients were SARS-CoV-2 seropositive at baseline, limiting conclusions about previously exposed vaccinees. Spike-specific TCR breadth and depth rose significantly after two AZD1222 doses compared with day 0 and with MenACWY recipients. Epitopes outside the regions mutated in the B.1.351 and B.1.1.7 variants were reportedly recognized by nearly half of the unique spike-specific TCRs. Vaccine-associated CD4 TCRs spanned the whole spike protein, with dominant responses in regions 160-218 and 743-854. In the small 56-69-year group, the increase in depth fell short of significance, most likely because of low power. Because no samples from the day 14 peak response were available, repertoires could be characterized only after the peak T cell response.

The CDR3 regions of human TCRbeta chains were subjected to immunosequencing. From the authors' description of their analysis: Repertoire TCRs were matched against a reference library of SARS-CoV-2-specific TCRs generated with the MIRA antigen-specificity platform. Breadth was defined as the fraction of unique TCRs that were SARS-CoV-2-associated. Depth was defined as the fraction of total T cells that were SARS-CoV-2-associated. Using the MIRA data, each spike-specific TCR was mapped to the spike region that the TCR reacts to and placed in a CD4 or CD8 class. Log10-transformed breadth and depth values were compared by one-way ANOVA with Sidak's multiple comparisons tests. What TCRdb holds here is the immuneACCESS table cut down to in-frame rearrangements. Part of the clones is not present; checked against another copy, under half of the missing clones reflect an unresolved V gene, and the others are unexplained. V and J calls and clone size are as listed in that table; D and trimming were resolved from the DNA. In all, the sample holds about 110,000 clones, and 89% of those were seen once. Roughly 6.5% of the sample is held by the ten biggest clonotypes.

Material: peripheral blood, obtained on day 0 of AZD1222 vaccination. The source of this sequence is an adult in good health. This sequence uses TRBV18 and TRBJ2-7; 8 bases in between match TRBD1. The sequenced DNA is TGTGCCAGCTCACGATTCTGGCAGGGGGCAGGCCACGAGCAGTACTTC. Translated, it reads CASSRFWQGAGHEQYF.